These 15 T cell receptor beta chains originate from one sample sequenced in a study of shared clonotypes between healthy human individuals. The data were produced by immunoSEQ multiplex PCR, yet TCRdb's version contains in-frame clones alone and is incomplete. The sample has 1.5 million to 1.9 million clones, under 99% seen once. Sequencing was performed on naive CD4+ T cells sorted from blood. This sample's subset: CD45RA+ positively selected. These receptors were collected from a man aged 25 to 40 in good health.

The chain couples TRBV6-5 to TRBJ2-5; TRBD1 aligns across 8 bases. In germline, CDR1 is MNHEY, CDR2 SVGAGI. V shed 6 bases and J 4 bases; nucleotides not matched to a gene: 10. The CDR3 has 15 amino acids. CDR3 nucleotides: TGTGCCAGCAGACATTACGACAGGGGCCGAGAGACCCAGTACTTC. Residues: CASRHYDRGRETQYF.

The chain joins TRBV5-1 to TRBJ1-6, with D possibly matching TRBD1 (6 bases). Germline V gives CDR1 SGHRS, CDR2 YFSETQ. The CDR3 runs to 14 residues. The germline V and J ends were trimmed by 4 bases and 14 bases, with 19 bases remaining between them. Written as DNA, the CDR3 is TGCGCCAGCAGCCCTGACCCCAGGGGAGTAGCCCTCCACTTT. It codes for CASSPDPRGVALHF. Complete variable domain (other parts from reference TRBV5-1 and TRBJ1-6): KAGVTQTPRYLIKTRGQQVTLSCSPISGHRSVSWYQQTPGQGLQFLFEYFSETQRNKGNFPGRFSGRQFSNSRSEMNVSTLELGDSALYLCASSPDPRGVALHFGNGTRLTVT.

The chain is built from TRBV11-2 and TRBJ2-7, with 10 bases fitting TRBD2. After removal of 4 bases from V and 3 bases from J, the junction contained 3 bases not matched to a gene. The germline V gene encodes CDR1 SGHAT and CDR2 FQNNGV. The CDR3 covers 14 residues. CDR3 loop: CASSSGLANYEQYF. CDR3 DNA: TGTGCCAGCAGCTCGGGACTAGCGAACTACGAGCAGTACTTC.

The CDR3 DNA sequence: TGTGCCTGGACTCGGGGAGGGCCCCACGAGCAGTACTTC. Its translation: CAWTRGGPHEQYF. V usage is TRBV30 and J usage is TRBJ2-7; TRBD2 agrees at 7 bases. Germline-derived CDR1 and CDR2 are GTSNPN and SVGIG (reference sequence). J was trimmed by 5 bases and V by 4 bases; bases with no gene match: 8. The CDR3 runs 13 residues. The variable domain in full, completed from reference TRBV30 and TRBJ2-7, reads SQTIHQWPATLVQPVGSPLSLECTVEGTSNPNLYWYRQAAGRGLQLLFYSVGIGQISSEVPQNLSASRPQDRQFILSSKKLLLSDSGFYLCAWTRGGPHEQYFGPGTRLTVT.

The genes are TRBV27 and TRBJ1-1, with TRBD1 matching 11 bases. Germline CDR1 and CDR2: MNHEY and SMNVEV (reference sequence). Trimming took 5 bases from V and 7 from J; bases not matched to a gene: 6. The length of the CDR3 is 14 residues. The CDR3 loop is CASSLRTGGIEAFF. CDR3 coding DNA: TGTGCCAGCAGTCTTCGGACAGGGGGCATTGAAGCTTTCTTT.

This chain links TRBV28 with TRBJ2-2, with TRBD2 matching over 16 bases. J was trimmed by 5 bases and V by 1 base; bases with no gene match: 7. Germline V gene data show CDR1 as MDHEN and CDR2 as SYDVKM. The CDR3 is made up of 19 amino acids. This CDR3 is CASSLFSGLAGGPTGELFF. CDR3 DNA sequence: TGTGCCAGCAGTTTATTTTCGGGACTAGCGGGAGGGCCTACCGGGGAGCTGTTTTTT.

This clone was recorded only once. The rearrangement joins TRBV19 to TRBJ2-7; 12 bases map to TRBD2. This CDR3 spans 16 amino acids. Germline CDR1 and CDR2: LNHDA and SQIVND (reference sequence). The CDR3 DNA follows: TGTGCTCCCCCCTTGAGACTAGCGGGAGAATACTACGAGCAGTACTTC. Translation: CAPPLRLAGEYYEQYF.

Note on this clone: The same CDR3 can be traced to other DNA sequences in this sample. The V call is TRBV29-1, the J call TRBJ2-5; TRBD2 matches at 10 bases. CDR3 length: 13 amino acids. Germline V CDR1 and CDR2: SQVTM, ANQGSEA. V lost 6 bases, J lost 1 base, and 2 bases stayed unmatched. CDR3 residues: CSVSGRAQETQYF. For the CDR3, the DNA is TGCAGCGTGAGCGGGAGGGCCCAAGAGACCCAGTACTTC.

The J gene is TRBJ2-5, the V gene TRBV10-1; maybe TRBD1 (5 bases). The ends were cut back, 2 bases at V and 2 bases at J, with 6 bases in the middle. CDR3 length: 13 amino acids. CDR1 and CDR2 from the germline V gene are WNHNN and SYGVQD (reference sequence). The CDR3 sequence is CASSEPGQETQYF. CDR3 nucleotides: TGCGCCAGCAGTGAGCCAGGGCAAGAGACCCAGTACTTC.

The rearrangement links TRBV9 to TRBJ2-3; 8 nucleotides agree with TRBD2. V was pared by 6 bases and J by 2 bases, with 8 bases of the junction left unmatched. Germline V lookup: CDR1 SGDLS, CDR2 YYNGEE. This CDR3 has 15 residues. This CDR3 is CASTLRGGPTDTQYF. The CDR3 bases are TGTGCCAGCACCTTACGCGGGGGGCCCACAGATACGCAGTATTTT.

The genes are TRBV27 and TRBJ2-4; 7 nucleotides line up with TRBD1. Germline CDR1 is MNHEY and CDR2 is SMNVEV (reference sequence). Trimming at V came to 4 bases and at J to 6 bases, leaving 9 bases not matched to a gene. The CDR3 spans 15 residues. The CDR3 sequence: CASSWDTGAGNIQYF. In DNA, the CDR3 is TGTGCCAGCAGTTGGGATACAGGGGCGGGAAACATTCAGTACTTC.

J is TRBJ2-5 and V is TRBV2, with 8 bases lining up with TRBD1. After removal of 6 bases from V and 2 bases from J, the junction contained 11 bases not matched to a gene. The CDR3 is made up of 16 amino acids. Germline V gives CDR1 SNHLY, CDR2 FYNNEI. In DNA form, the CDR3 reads TGTGCCAGCAGGGTCCGGGACAGGAAAGAACAAGAGACCCAGTACTTC. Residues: CASRVRDRKEQETQYF.

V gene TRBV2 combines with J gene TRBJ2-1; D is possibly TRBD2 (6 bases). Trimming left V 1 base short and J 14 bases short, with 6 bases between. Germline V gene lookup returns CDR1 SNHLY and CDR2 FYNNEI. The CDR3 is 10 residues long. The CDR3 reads CASSEVAEFF. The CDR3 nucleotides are TGTGCCAGCAGTGAAGTAGCGGAGTTCTTC.

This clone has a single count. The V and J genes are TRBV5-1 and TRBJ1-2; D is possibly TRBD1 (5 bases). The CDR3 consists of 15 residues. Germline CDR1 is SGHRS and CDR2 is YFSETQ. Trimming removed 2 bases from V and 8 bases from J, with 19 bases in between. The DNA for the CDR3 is TGCGCCAGCAGCTTCATCGACGGAGGAGGGGAAGGCTACACCTTC. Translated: CASSFIDGGGEGYTF.

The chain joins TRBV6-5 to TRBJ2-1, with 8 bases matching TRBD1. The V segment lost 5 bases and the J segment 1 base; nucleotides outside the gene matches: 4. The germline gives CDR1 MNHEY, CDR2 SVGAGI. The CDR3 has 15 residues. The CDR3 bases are TGTGCCAGCAGTGGCACAGGGGGTTCCTACAATGAGCAGTTCTTC. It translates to CASSGTGGSYNEQFF.